Presented here are 17 T cell receptor beta chains from one specimen sequenced in a study of blood T cell repertoires in COVID-19. Libraries were prepared by immunoSEQ multiplex PCR; TCRdb keeps only in-frame clonotypes and omits some of them. The sample lists some 150,000 clones; around nine tenths were seen once. Specimen: peripheral blood. The receptors stem from a human donor in a cohort sampled during active COVID-19.

The J gene is TRBJ1-1, the V gene TRBV27, with D unclear. Germline values: CDR1 MNHEY, CDR2 SMNVEV (reference sequence). The CDR3 sequence is 13 residues long. V was shortened by 4 bases and J by 4 bases, with 10 bases between the two germline ends. The DNA of the CDR3 is TGTGCCAGCAGTTCCCTCTCCTTCACTGAAGCTTTCTTT. Amino acids: CASSSLSFTEAFF.

J is TRBJ1-3 and V is TRBV3-1 (or the pseudogene TRBV3-2); D is uncertain. The CDR3 loop spans 15 amino acids. V was cut by 1 base and J by 10 bases, with 17 bases left in between. Germline-derived CDR1 and CDR2 are LGHDT and YNNKEL (reference sequence). The CDR3 region has the DNA TGTGCCAGCAGCCAAGCGACAACCCTCAGTGGTACCATATATTTT. It specifies CASSQATTLSGTIYF.

The V gene is TRBV11-2, the J gene TRBJ2-5; 13 bases are shared with TRBD2. The CDR3 spans 16 residues. Germline loops: CDR1 SGHAT, CDR2 FQNNGV. After removal of 5 bases from V and 4 bases from J, the junction contained 7 bases not matched to a gene. Here the CDR3 reads CASSRWTSGRGETQYF. The CDR3, as DNA: TGTGCCAGCAGCCGCTGGACTAGCGGGAGAGGAGAGACCCAGTACTTC. Looking up the rest from reference TRBV11-2 and TRBJ2-5 gives the full variable domain: EAGVAQSPRYKIIEKRQSVAFWCNPISGHATLYWYQQILGQGPKLLIQFQNNGVVDDSQLPKDRFSAERLKGVDSTLKIQPAKLEDSAVYLCASSRWTSGRGETQYFGPGTRLLVL.

The chain couples TRBV4-1 to TRBJ2-4; D is undetermined. Trimming took off 4 bases at V and 0 bases at J, with 10 bases between the two ends. The CDR3 length is 15 residues. CDR1 MGHRA and CDR2 YSYEKL come from the germline V gene. The CDR3 loop is CASSLLLLAKNIQYF. The CDR3 DNA is TGCGCCAGCAGCCTCCTACTCTTAGCCAAAAACATTCAGTACTTC.

This chain connects TRBV11-2 to TRBJ2-4, with a possible D match to TRBD2 (5 bases). Germline values: CDR1 SGHAT, CDR2 FQNNGV. There are 15 residues in the CDR3. Trimming removed 6 bases from V and 0 bases from J, with 12 bases in between. Here the CDR3 reads CASRYRREAKNIQYF. CDR3 DNA: TGTGCCAGCAGATATCGCCGGGAAGCCAAAAACATTCAGTACTTC.

The genes are TRBV6-5 and TRBJ2-3, with D maybe TRBD2 (6 bases). Trimming shortened V by 6 bases and J by 4 bases, and 11 bases separated the two germline ends. The CDR3 spans 13 residues. Germline V gene lookup returns CDR1 MNHEY and CDR2 SVGAGI. This CDR3 is CASSPTSADTQYF. The CDR3, as DNA: TGTGCCAGCAGCCCGACTAGTGCAGATACGCAGTATTTT.

This chain uses TRBV29-1 with TRBJ2-7; TRBD1 matches 7 bases. The junction had 10 bases not matched to a gene; V was cut back by 8 bases and J by 3 bases. CDR3 size: 13 residues. Germline V gene sequence: CDR1 SQVTM, CDR2 ANQGSEA. The CDR3 protein is CSMTGTEYYEQYF. Here the CDR3 DNA reads TGCAGCATGACCGGGACAGAGTACTACGAGCAGTACTTC.

This chain connects TRBV2 to TRBJ2-2; 11 nucleotides match TRBD2. The CDR3 totals 16 residues. The junction had 10 bases not matched to a gene; V was cut back by 6 bases and J by 7 bases. CDR1 and CDR2 (germline): SNHLY, FYNNEI. Written as DNA, the CDR3 is TGTGCCAGCAGGCTAGGACTAGCGGGCCCGGGCGGGGAGCTGTTTTTT. Its protein product is CASRLGLAGPGGELFF. The full variable domain, its missing parts supplied by reference TRBV2 and TRBJ2-2, is EPEVTQTPSHQVTQMGQEVILRCVPISNHLYFYWYRQILGQKVEFLVSFYNNEISEKSEIFDDQFSVERPDGSNFTLKIRSTKLEDSAMYFCASRLGLAGPGGELFFGEGSRLTVL.

The table lists this clone with a few counts. This rearrangement joins TRBV10-1 to TRBJ2-2, with D possibly TRBD1 on 6 matching bases. Deletions cut 0 bases from V and 1 base from J, with 6 bases between. The CDR3 runs 15 residues. CDR1 is WNHNN and CDR2 is SYGVQD in the germline V gene (reference sequence). The CDR3 sequence: CASSESGQNTGELFF. As DNA, the CDR3 is TGCGCCAGCAGTGAGTCGGGACAGAACACCGGGGAGCTGTTTTTT.

This clone was seen a single time. J is TRBJ2-1 and V is TRBV7-3, with 8 bases identical to TRBD2. The CDR3 consists of 15 residues. Germline V lookup: CDR1 SGHTA, CDR2 FQGTGA. Trimming cost V 2 bases and J 7 bases; bases outside gene matches: 7. CDR3 sequence: CASSLAGGMGNEQFF. The CDR3 DNA is TGTGCCAGCAGCTTAGCGGGGGGAATGGGAAATGAGCAGTTCTTC. The full variable domain, completed using reference TRBV7-3 and TRBJ2-1, is GAGVSQTPSNKVTEKGKYVELRCDPISGHTALYWYRQSLGQGPEFLIYFQGTGAADDSGLPNDRFFAVRPEGSVSTLKIQRTERGDSAVYLCASSLAGGMGNEQFFGPGTRLTVL.

The chain couples TRBV18 to TRBJ2-7; 8 bases fit TRBD1. This CDR3 contains 14 residues. After removal of 3 bases from V and 0 bases from J, the junction contained 1 base not matched to a gene. Germline assignment: CDR1 KGHSH and CDR2 LQKENI. CDR3 in amino acids: CASSPGTGSYEQYF. The CDR3 DNA sequence: TGTGCCAGCTCACCCGGGACAGGCTCCTACGAGCAGTACTTC.

The CDR3 region is CATSRVRQGRNEQFF. CDR3 coding DNA: TGTGCCACCAGCAGGGTCAGACAGGGTAGGAATGAGCAGTTCTTC. The chain combines TRBV15 with TRBJ2-1; 7 bases align to TRBD1. Germline assignment: CDR1 LNHNV and CDR2 YYDKDF (reference sequence). V shed 3 bases and J 7 bases; nucleotides not matched to a gene: 9. The CDR3 has 15 residues.

This clone was seen a single time. The chain links TRBV18 to TRBJ2-7; 10 nucleotides line up with TRBD1. The germline CDR1 and CDR2 sequences are KGHSH and LQKENI. The CDR3 length is 15 residues. The junction had 10 bases not matched to a gene; V was cut back by 5 bases and J by 6 bases. CDR3 coding DNA: TGTGCCAGCTCAACGGACAGGGGGGACCGGGGCGAGCAGTACTTC. Its translation: CASSTDRGDRGEQYF.

The chain has TRBV3-1 (or the pseudogene TRBV3-2) and TRBJ2-3, with TRBD2 identical over 12 bases. J was trimmed by 5 bases and V by 3 bases; bases with no gene match: 6. The CDR3 contains 16 residues. Germline V gene data show CDR1 as LGHDT and CDR2 as YNNKEL (reference sequence). This CDR3 is CASSHRLAGAGDTQYF. For the CDR3, the DNA is TGTGCCAGCAGCCACCGACTAGCGGGAGCAGGAGATACGCAGTATTTT.

V is TRBV12-3 or TRBV12-4 and J is TRBJ1-1; the D gene is possibly TRBD1 (5 bases). Trimming shortened V by 5 bases and J by 8 bases, and 15 bases separated the two germline ends. The CDR3 consists of 13 residues. The CDR3 region is CASSPGTRREAFF. As DNA, the CDR3 is TGTGCCAGCAGTCCCGGGACTCGCCGGGAAGCTTTCTTT.

The chain has TRBV28 and TRBJ1-3, with 9 positions matching TRBD1. The CDR3 length is 16 residues. CDR1 is MDHEN and CDR2 is SYDVKM in the germline V gene. Trimming took 6 bases from V and 4 from J; bases not matched to a gene: 10. CDR3 in amino acids: CASSLAQGARGNTIYF. The DNA for the CDR3 is TGTGCCAGCAGCCTGGCACAGGGGGCGCGCGGAAACACCATATATTTT.

The chain joins TRBV30 to TRBJ1-1; D unclear. The V and J ends lost 2 bases and 3 bases respectively, with 10 bases between them. The CDR3 sequence is 13 residues long. The germline gives CDR1 GTSNPN, CDR2 SVGIG (reference sequence). DNA of the CDR3: TGTGCCTGGAGTATTAGTACCCACACTGAAGCTTTCTTT. It translates to CAWSISTHTEAFF.